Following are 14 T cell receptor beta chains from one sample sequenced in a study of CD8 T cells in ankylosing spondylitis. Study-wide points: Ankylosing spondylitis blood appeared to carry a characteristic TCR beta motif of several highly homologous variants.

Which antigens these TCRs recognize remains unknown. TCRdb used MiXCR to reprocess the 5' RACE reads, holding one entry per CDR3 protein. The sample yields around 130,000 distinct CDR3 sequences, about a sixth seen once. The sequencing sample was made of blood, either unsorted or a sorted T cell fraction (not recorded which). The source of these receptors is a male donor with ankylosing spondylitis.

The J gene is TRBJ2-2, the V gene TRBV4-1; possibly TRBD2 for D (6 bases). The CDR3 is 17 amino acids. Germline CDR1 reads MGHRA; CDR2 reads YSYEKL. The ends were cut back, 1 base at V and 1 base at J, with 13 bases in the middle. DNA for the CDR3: TGCGCCAGCAGCCAAGTAGTCGGGAGAATGAACACCGGGGAGCTGTTTTTT. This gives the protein CASSQVVGRMNTGELFF.

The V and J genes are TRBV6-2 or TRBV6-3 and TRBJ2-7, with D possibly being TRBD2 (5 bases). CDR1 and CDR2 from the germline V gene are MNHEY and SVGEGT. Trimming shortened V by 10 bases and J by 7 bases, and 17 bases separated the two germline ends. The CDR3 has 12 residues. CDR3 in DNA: TGTGCCACCGAGGCCTCGACGGGGGAGCAGTACTTC. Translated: CATEASTGEQYF.

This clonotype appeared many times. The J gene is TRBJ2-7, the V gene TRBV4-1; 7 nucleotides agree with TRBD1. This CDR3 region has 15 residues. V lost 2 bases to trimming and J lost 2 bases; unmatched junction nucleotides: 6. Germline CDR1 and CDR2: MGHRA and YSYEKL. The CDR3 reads CASSQPGQATYEQYF. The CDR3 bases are TGCGCCAGCAGCCAACCCGGACAGGCTACCTACGAGCAGTACTTC.

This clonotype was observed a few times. The CDR3 here is CASSQDGLVMYF. The CDR3 nucleotides are TGTGCCAGCAGCCAAGACGGTCTAGTTATGTACTTC. V is TRBV4-2 and J is TRBJ2-7; D unresolved. V gave up 0 bases and J gave up 12 bases, with 12 bases separating them. The CDR3 sequence is 12 residues long. Germline V gene sequence: CDR1 LGHNA, CDR2 YNFKEQ.

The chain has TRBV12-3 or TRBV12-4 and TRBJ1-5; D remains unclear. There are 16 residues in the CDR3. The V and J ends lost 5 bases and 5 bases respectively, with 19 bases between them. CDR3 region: CASSPPGTGPYQPQHF. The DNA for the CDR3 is TGTGCCAGCAGTCCTCCCGGAACCGGACCCTATCAGCCCCAGCATTTT.

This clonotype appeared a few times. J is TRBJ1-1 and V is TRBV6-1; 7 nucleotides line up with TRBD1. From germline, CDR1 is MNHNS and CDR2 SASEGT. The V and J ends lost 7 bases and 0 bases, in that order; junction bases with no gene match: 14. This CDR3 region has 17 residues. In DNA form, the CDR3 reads TGTGCCAGCATGGTGAGACCGGGACAGCTCCTGAACACTGAAGCTTTCTTT. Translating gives CASMVRPGQLLNTEAFF.

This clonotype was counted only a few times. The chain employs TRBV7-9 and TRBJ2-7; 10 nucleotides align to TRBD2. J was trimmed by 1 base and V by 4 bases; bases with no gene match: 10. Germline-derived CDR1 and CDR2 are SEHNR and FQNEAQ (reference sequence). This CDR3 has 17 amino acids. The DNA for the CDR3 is TGTGCCAGCAGCTACAAGCGGGAGGGCCCTTATTCCTACGAGCAGTACTTC. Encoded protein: CASSYKREGPYSYEQYF.

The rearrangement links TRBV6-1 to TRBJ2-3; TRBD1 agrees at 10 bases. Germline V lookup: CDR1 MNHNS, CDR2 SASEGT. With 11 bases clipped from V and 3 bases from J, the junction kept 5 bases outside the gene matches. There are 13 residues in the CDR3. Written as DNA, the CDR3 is TGTGCCTTACGGACAGGGGGTACAGATACGCAGTATTTT. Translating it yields CALRTGGTDTQYF.

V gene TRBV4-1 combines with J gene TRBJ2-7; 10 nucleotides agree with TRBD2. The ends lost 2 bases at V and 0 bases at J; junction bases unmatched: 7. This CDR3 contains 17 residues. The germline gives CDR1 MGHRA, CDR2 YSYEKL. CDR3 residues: CASSQRTSGTSSYEQYF. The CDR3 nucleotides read TGCGCCAGCAGCCAAAGGACTAGCGGCACGAGCTCCTACGAGCAGTACTTC.

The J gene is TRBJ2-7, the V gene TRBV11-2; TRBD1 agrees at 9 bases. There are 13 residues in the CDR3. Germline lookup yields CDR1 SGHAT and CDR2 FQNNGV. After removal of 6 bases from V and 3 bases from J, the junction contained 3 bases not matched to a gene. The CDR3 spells CASSRTGDYEQYF. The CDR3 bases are TGTGCCAGCAGTCGGACAGGGGACTACGAGCAGTACTTC. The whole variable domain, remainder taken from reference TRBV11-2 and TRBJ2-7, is EAGVAQSPRYKIIEKRQSVAFWCNPISGHATLYWYQQILGQGPKLLIQFQNNGVVDDSQLPKDRFSAERLKGVDSTLKIQPAKLEDSAVYLCASSRTGDYEQYFGPGTRLTVT.

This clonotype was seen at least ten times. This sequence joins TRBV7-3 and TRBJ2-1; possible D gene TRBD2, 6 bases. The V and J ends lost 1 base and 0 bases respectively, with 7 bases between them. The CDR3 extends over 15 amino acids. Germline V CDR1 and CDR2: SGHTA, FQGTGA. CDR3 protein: CASSLMGGSYNEQFF. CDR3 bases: TGTGCCAGCAGCTTAATGGGGGGCTCCTACAATGAGCAGTTCTTC.

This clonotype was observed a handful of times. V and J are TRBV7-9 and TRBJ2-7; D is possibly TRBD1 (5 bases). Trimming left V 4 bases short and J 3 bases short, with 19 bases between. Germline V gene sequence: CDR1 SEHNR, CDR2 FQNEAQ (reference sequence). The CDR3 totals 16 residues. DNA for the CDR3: TGTGCCAGCAGCTATGGGCCAGGGTCATCCCGCTACGAGCAGTACTTC. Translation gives CASSYGPGSSRYEQYF.

CDR3 loop: CAVGGGPDTEAFF. As DNA, the CDR3 is TGTGCCGTGGGTGGGGGGCCGGACACTGAAGCTTTCTTT. V and J are TRBV27 and TRBJ1-1, with a weak D call TRBD1 (6 bases). CDR1 MNHEY and CDR2 SMNVEV come from the germline V gene (reference sequence). This CDR3 is built from 13 residues. Trimming shortened V by 11 bases and J by 3 bases, and 16 bases separated the two germline ends.

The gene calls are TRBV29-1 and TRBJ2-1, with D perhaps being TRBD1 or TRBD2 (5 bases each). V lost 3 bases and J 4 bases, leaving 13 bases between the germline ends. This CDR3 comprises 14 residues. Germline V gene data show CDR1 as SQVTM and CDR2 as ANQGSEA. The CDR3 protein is CSVDWGTDYNEQFF. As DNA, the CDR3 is TGCAGCGTTGATTGGGGGACCGATTACAATGAGCAGTTCTTC.